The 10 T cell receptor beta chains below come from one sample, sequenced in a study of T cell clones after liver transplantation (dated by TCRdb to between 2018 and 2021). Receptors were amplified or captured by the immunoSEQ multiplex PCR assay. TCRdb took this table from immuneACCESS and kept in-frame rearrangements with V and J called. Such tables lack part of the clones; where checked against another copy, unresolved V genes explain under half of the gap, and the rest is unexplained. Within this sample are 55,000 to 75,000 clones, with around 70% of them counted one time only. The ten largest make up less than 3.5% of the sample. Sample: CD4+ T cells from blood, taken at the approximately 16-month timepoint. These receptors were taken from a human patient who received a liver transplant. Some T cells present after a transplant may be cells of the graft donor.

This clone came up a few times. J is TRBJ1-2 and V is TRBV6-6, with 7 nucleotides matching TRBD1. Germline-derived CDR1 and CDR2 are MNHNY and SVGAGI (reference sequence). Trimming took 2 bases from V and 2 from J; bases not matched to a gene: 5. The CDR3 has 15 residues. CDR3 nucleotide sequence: TGTGCCAGCAGTTACGGTACGACAGGGAACTATGGCTACACCTTC. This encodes CASSYGTTGNYGYTF.

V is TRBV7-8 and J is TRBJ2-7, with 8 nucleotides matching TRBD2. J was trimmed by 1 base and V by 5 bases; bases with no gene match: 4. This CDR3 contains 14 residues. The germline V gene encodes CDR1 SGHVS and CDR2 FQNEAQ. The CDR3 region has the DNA TGTGCCAGCAGCCTTAAGCGGGAGTCCTACGAGCAGTACGTC. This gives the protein CASSLKRESYEQYV.

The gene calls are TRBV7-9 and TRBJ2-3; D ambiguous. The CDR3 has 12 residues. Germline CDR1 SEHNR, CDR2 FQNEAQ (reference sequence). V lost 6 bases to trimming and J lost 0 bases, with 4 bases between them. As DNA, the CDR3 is TGTGCCAGCAGTCCGAGCACAGATACGCAGTATTTT. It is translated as CASSPSTDTQYF.

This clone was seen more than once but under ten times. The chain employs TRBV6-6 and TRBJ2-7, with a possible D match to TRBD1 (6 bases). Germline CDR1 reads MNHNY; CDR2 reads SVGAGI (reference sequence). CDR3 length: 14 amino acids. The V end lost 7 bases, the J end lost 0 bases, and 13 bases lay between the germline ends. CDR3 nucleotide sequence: TGTGCCAGCACCGGACAGAAAAGCTCCTACGAGCAGTACTTC. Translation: CASTGQKSSYEQYF.

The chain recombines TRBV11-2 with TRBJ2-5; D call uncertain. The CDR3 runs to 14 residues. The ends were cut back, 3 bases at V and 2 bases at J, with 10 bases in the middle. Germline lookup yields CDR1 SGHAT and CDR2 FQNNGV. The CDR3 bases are TGTGCCAGCAGCTTTTACGGATTACAAGAGACCCAGTACTTC. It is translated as CASSFYGLQETQYF.

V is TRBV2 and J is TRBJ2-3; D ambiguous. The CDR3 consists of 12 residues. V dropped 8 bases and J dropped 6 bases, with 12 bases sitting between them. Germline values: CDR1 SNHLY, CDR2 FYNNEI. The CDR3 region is CASSSLKDTQYF. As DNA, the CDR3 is TGTGCCAGCTCCTCACTCAAGGATACGCAGTATTTT.

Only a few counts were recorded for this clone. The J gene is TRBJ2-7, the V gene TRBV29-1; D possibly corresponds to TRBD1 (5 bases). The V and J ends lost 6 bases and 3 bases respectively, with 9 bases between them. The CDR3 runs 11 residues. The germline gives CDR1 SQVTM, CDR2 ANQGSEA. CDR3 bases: TGCAGCGTCCAGGGCCGCTACGAGCAGTACTTC. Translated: CSVQGRYEQYF.

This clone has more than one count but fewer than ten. The CDR3 spells CASSPGGLQGQPQHF. The CDR3 DNA reads TGTGCCAGCAGCCCCGGGGGCCTACAGGGTCAGCCCCAGCATTTT. The J gene is TRBJ1-5, the V gene TRBV7-8; tentatively, D is TRBD1 (6 bases). The CDR3 runs 15 residues. Germline V gene data show CDR1 as SGHVS and CDR2 as FQNEAQ. Deletions cut 5 bases from V and 6 bases from J, with 17 bases between.

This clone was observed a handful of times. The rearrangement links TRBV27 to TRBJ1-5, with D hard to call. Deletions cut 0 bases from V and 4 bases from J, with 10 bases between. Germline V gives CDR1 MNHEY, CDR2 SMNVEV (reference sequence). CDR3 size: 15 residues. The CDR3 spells CASSLSRLGNQPQHF. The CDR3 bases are TGTGCCAGCAGTTTATCCCGCCTGGGGAATCAGCCCCAGCATTTT.

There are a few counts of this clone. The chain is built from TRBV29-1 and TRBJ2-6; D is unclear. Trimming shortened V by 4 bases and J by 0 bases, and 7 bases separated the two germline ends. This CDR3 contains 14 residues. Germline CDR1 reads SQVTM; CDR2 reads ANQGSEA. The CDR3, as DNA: TGCAGCGTTGCGAAAGGCTCTGGGGCCAACGTCCTGACTTTC. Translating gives CSVAKGSGANVLTF.